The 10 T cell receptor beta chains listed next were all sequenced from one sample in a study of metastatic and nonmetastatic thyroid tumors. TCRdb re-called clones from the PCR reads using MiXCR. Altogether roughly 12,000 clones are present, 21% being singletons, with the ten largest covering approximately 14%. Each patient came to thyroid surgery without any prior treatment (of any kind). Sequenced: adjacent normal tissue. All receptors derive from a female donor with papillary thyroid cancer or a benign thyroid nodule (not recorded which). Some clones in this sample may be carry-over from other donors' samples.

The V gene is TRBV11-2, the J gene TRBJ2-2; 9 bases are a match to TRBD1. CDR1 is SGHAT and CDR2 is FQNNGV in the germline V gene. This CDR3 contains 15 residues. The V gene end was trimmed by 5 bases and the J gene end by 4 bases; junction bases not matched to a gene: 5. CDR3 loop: CASSLQGAGTGELFF. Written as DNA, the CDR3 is TGTGCCAGCAGCCTACAGGGGGCGGGCACCGGGGAGCTGTTTTTT.

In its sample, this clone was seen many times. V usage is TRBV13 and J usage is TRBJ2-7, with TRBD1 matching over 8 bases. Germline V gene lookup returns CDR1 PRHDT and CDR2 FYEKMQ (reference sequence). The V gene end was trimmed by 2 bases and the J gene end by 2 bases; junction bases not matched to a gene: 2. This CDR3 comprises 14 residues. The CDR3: CASSLRTGTYEQYF. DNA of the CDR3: TGTGCCAGCAGCTTAAGGACAGGGACCTACGAGCAGTACTTC. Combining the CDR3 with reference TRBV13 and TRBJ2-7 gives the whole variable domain AAGVIQSPRHLIKEKRETATLKCYPIPRHDTVYWYQQGPGQDPQFLISFYEKMQSDKGSIPDRFSAQQFSDYHSELNMSSLELGDSALYFCASSLRTGTYEQYFGPGTRLTVT.

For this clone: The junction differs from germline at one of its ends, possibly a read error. The CDR3 loop is CASSAGQVENIQYF. The CDR3 DNA follows: TGCGCCAGCAGCGCGGGACAGGTGGAAAACATTCAGTACTTC. The V gene is TRBV5-5, the J gene TRBJ2-4; 8 bases match TRBD1. This CDR3 contains 14 residues. Looked up from germline, CDR1 is SGHKS and CDR2 is YYEKEE (reference sequence).

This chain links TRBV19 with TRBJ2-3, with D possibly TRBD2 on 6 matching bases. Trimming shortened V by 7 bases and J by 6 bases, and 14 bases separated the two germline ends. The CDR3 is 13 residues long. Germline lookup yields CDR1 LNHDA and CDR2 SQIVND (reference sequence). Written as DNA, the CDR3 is TGTGCCAGTAAAAATCGGGAGACGGATACGCAGTATTTT. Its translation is CASKNRETDTQYF.

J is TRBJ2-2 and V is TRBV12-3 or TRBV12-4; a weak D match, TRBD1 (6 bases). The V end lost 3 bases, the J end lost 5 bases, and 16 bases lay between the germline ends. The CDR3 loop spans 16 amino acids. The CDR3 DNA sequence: TGTGCCAGCAGTTTGGTACTGCAAGGGGGAACCGGGGAGCTGTTTTTT. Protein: CASSLVLQGGTGELFF.

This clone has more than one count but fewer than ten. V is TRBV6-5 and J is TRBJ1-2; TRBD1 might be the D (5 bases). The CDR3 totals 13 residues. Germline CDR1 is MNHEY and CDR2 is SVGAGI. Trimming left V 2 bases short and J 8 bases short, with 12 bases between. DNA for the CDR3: TGTGCCAGCAGTTACGGGCAGGGTGGCGGCTACACCTTC. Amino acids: CASSYGQGGGYTF.

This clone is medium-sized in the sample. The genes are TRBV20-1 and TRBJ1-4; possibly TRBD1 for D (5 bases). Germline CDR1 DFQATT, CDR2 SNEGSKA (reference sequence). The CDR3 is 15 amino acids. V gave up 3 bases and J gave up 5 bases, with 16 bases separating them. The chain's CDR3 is CSARMTANSNEKLFF. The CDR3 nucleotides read TGCAGTGCTAGGATGACAGCCAATTCCAATGAAAAACTGTTTTTT.

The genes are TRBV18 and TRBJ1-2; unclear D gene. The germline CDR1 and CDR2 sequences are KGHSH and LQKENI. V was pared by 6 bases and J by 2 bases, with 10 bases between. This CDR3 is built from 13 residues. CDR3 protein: CASSLDVNYGYTF. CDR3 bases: TGTGCCAGCTCTCTCGACGTAAACTATGGCTACACCTTC.

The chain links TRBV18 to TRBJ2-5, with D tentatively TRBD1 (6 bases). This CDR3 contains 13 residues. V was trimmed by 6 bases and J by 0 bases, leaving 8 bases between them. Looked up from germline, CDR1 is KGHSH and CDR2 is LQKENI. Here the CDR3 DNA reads TGTGCCAGCTCCACAGGGTACCAAGAGACCCAGTACTTC. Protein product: CASSTGYQETQYF.

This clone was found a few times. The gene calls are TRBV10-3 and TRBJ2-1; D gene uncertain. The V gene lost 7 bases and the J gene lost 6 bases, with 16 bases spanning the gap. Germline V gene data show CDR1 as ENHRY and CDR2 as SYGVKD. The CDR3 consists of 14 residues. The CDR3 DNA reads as TGTGCCATCATTGCGATACCGGAGATCAATGAGCAGTTCTTC. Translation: CAIIAIPEINEQFF.